The 13 T cell receptor beta chains below were found in one sample sequenced in a study of Ad26.COV2.S vaccination and SARS-CoV-2 variants. Sequenced by immunoSEQ multiplex PCR; TCRdb stores in-frame clones only, minus some. The sample lists 380,000 or so clones; about 85% were seen once. Regarding treatment: some 20 received Ad26.COV2.S at low or high dose, single or two shots; about 5 received placebo; per-sample allocation not given. Material that was analyzed had been drawn on day 63 after the first vaccine or placebo injection. This specimen was peripheral blood, taken in a trial of Ad26.COV2.S vaccine versus placebo. The receptors originated from a person aged 18-60 years who received the Ad26.COV2.S COVID-19 vaccine or a placebo.

The chain couples TRBV9 to TRBJ2-2; 9 bases are shared with TRBD2. Germline trimming cut 3 bases from V and 5 bases from J; bases unmatched to any gene: 5. The CDR3 consists of 15 residues. Germline V lookup: CDR1 SGDLS, CDR2 YYNGEE. The chain's CDR3 is CASSGTSVGTGELFF. Written as DNA, the CDR3 is TGTGCCAGCAGCGGGACTAGCGTGGGAACCGGGGAGCTGTTTTTT. Filled out from reference TRBV9 and TRBJ2-2, the complete variable domain reads DSGVTQTPKHLITATGQRVTLRCSPRSGDLSVYWYQQSLDQGLQFLIQYYNGEERAKGNILERFSAQQFPDLHSELNLSSLELGDSALYFCASSGTSVGTGELFFGEGSRLTVL.

The genes are TRBV11-2 and TRBJ2-1, with D maybe TRBD1 (7 bases). The length of the CDR3 is 15 residues. The V end lost 5 bases, the J end lost 7 bases, and 18 bases lay between the germline ends. Germline assignment: CDR1 SGHAT and CDR2 FQNNGV. CDR3 nucleotide sequence: TGTGCCAGCAGCGATAGGCAGGGGGGAGGTAATGAGCAGTTCTTC. Protein product: CASSDRQGGGNEQFF.

Written as DNA, the CDR3 is TGTGCCAGCAGCGCGGACATTTACGAGCAGTACTTC. Protein product: CASSADIYEQYF. This chain joins TRBV7-9 and TRBJ2-7; D possibly corresponds to TRBD1 (5 bases). In germline, CDR1 is SEHNR, CDR2 FQNEAQ (reference sequence). The CDR3 has 12 amino acids. V gave up 5 bases and J gave up 4 bases, with 9 bases separating them.

The genes are TRBV5-1 and TRBJ1-2; a weak D match, TRBD1 (5 bases). This CDR3 comprises 14 residues. Deletions cut 4 bases from V and 0 bases from J, with 10 bases between. CDR1 and CDR2 (germline): SGHRS, YFSETQ. In DNA, the CDR3 is TGCGCCAGCAGCCCCGACAGTTCTAACTATGGCTACACCTTC. Its protein is CASSPDSSNYGYTF. Full variable domain (outside the CDR3, taken from reference TRBV5-1 and TRBJ1-2): KAGVTQTPRYLIKTRGQQVTLSCSPISGHRSVSWYQQTPGQGLQFLFEYFSETQRNKGNFPGRFSGRQFSNSRSEMNVSTLELGDSALYLCASSPDSSNYGYTFGSGTRLTVV.

The chain joins TRBV21-1 to TRBJ2-3; the table's D call, TRBD1, has no DNA check behind it. TRBV21-1 is labeled a pseudogene. The CDR3 runs 16 residues. CDR3 protein: CASSKLGQISTDTQYF. The CDR3, as DNA: TGTGCCAGCAGCAAGCTTGGACAGATAAGCACAGATACGCAGTATTTT.

The gene calls are TRBV19 and TRBJ1-5; D ambiguous. V shed 4 bases and J shed 0 bases, with 4 bases lying between them. This CDR3 has 13 residues. Per the germline V gene, CDR1 is LNHDA and CDR2 is SQIVND (reference sequence). As DNA, the CDR3 is TGTGCCAGTAGTAAGGTTAGCAATCAGCCCCAGCATTTT. This translates into CASSKVSNQPQHF. Filled out from reference TRBV19 and TRBJ1-5, the complete variable domain reads DGGITQSPKYLFRKEGQNVTLSCEQNLNHDAMYWYRQDPGQGLRLIYYSQIVNDFQKGDIAEGYSVSREKKESFPLTVTSAQKNPTAFYLCASSKVSNQPQHFGDGTRLSIL.

This clone was observed a handful of times. The rearrangement links TRBV11-1 to TRBJ2-2; TRBD2 might be the D (7 bases). The CDR3 contains 14 residues. CDR1 and CDR2 from the germline V gene are SGHAT and FQDESV (reference sequence). Trimming cost V 7 bases and J 5 bases, with 14 bases left between them. CDR3 sequence: CASTQGRVTGELFF. CDR3 bases: TGTGCCAGCACCCAGGGGAGGGTGACCGGGGAGCTGTTTTTT.

This clone was seen a single time. The chain uses TRBV28 and TRBJ1-1, with a possible D match to TRBD1 (6 bases). Trimming removed 6 bases at V and 11 bases at J, with 16 bases between. The germline CDR1 and CDR2 sequences are MDHEN and SYDVKM. CDR3 length: 12 residues. The CDR3 DNA reads as TGTGCCAGCAGCCAATCTACAGGGAACGCTTTCTTT. Translating it yields CASSQSTGNAFF.

The genes are TRBV7-3 and TRBJ1-2, with 8 bases matching TRBD1. This CDR3 is 14 amino acids long. Germline V gene data show CDR1 as SGHTA and CDR2 as FQGTGA. The V segment lost 4 bases and the J segment 4 bases; nucleotides outside the gene matches: 5. This chain's CDR3 is CASSSPTGVYGYTF. The CDR3 nucleotides are TGTGCCAGCAGCTCCCCGACAGGGGTCTATGGCTACACCTTC.

The genes are TRBV27 and TRBJ2-7; 12 bases match TRBD1. The CDR3 consists of 14 residues. In germline, CDR1 is MNHEY, CDR2 SMNVEV (reference sequence). J gave up 5 bases and V 5 bases, and 4 bases lay outside the gene matches. CDR3: CASSPGQGANEQYF. The CDR3 nucleotides are TGTGCCAGCAGTCCGGGACAGGGGGCGAACGAGCAGTACTTC.

J is TRBJ2-7 and V is TRBV27; tentative D call: TRBD1 (6 bases). Germline CDR1 MNHEY, CDR2 SMNVEV (reference sequence). Deletions cut 6 bases from V and 3 bases from J, with 12 bases between. CDR3 length: 13 residues. This chain's CDR3 is CASRFSGDYEQYF. The DNA of the CDR3 is TGTGCCAGCAGATTTTCAGGGGACTACGAGCAGTACTTC.

This chain's CDR3 is CASSSGQGNQPQHF. The DNA of the CDR3 is TGTGCCAGTAGTTCCGGACAGGGGAATCAGCCCCAGCATTTT. The rearrangement uses TRBV19 and TRBJ1-5; 9 nucleotides agree with TRBD1. The CDR3 extends over 14 amino acids. The trim removed 5 bases at V and 4 bases at J, leaving 3 bases unmatched. Germline CDR1 and CDR2: LNHDA and SQIVND (reference sequence). Using reference TRBV19 and TRBJ1-5 for the parts outside the CDR3, the full variable domain is DGGITQSPKYLFRKEGQNVTLSCEQNLNHDAMYWYRQDPGQGLRLIYYSQIVNDFQKGDIAEGYSVSREKKESFPLTVTSAQKNPTAFYLCASSSGQGNQPQHFGDGTRLSIL.

The gene calls are TRBV7-2 and TRBJ1-3; D perhaps matches TRBD1 (5 bases). Germline-derived CDR1 and CDR2 are SGHTA and FQGNSA. V was trimmed by 9 bases and J by 0 bases, leaving 12 bases between them. This CDR3 spans 14 amino acids. The CDR3 DNA follows: TGTGCCAGTTTGGGGGGTAACTCTGGAAACACCATATATTTT. This translates into CASLGGNSGNTIYF.